These 6 T cell receptor beta chains originate from one sample sequenced in a study of cytomegalovirus exposure and HLA in healthy donors. 60 Vbeta and 13 Jbeta primers were used in PCR. Produced via immunoSEQ multiplex PCR; TCRdb's table is partial and in-frame only. The top ten hold about 2.7% of the sample, which has about 180,000 clones, 60% to 85% seen once. Sequenced: PBMCs. These TCRs come from a male donor in good health and CMV-seronegative.

The CDR3 DNA sequence: TGTGCCAGCAGACCTTCACTAGCGGGGATAGGCGATGAGCAGTTCTTC. This gives the protein CASRPSLAGIGDEQFF. This chain links TRBV6-6 with TRBJ2-1, with 10 nucleotides matching TRBD2. The CDR3 is 16 amino acids. V lost 6 bases to trimming and J lost 8 bases; unmatched junction nucleotides: 13. Germline CDR1 and CDR2: MNHNY and SVGAGI (reference sequence).

This clone occurred once. V gene TRBV28 combines with J gene TRBJ2-7; TRBD2 is a possible D gene (6 bases). Trimming cost V 5 bases and J 3 bases, with 14 bases left between them. The CDR3 is made up of 14 amino acids. CDR1 is MDHEN and CDR2 is SYDVKM in the germline V gene. The CDR3 DNA sequence: TGTGCCAGCAGTCCCCGACTAGGTCTCTACGAGCAGTACTTC. This codes for CASSPRLGLYEQYF. Full variable domain (remainder filled in from reference TRBV28 and TRBJ2-7): DVKVTQSSRYLVKRTGEKVFLECVQDMDHENMFWYRQDPGLGLRLIYFSYDVKMKEKGDIPEGYSVSREKKERFSLILESASTNQTSMYLCASSPRLGLYEQYFGPGTRLTVT.

With regard to this clone: A junction boundary mismatches the germline segment, possibly from a read error. The CDR3 nucleotides are TGTTCCAGCAGCCCCATCTGGCTAGCGGGGAACAATGAGCAGTTCTTC. Encoded protein: CSSSPIWLAGNNEQFF. The rearrangement joins TRBV7-9 to TRBJ2-1; 9 positions match TRBD2. Germline V gene data show CDR1 as SEHNR and CDR2 as FQNEAQ (reference sequence). The CDR3 runs to 16 residues.

The DNA of the CDR3 is TGTGCCAGCAGCTTAATGCGTTATCTAGCCAAAAACATTCAGTACTTC. Amino acids: CASSLMRYLAKNIQYF. The V gene is TRBV5-6, the J gene TRBJ2-4, with unresolved D. The V and J ends lost 2 bases and 0 bases respectively, with 12 bases between them. Germline V lookup: CDR1 SGHDT, CDR2 YYEEEE. The CDR3 totals 16 residues.

A single count supports this clone. The chain combines TRBV11-3 with TRBJ2-1, with 9 bases lining up with TRBD2. This CDR3 region has 14 residues. Germline V gene data show CDR1 as SGHNT and CDR2 as YENEEA. V lost 4 bases, J lost 5 bases, and 3 bases stayed unmatched. The chain's CDR3 is CASSSLAGDNEQFF. The DNA for the CDR3 is TGTGCCAGCAGCTCCTTAGCGGGAGACAATGAGCAGTTCTTC.

This clone was seen just once. This chain joins TRBV30 and TRBJ1-6, with D unclear. The V gene lost 2 bases and the J gene lost 9 bases, with 5 bases spanning the gap. Germline V gene data show CDR1 as GTSNPN and CDR2 as SVGIG (reference sequence). The CDR3 consists of 11 residues. For the CDR3, the DNA is TGTGCCTGGAGTCAGGCTTCACCCCTCCACTTT. This encodes CAWSQASPLHF.